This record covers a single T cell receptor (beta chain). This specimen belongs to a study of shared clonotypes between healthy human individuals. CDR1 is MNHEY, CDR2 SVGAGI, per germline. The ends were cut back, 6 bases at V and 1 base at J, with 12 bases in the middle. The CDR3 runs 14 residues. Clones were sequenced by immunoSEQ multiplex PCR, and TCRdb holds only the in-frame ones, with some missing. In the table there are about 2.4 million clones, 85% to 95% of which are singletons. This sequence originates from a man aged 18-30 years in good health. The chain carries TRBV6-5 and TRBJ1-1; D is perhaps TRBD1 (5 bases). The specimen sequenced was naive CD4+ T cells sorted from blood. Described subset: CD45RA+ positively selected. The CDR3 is CASRQPTGNTEAFF. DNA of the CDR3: TGTGCCAGCAGACAACCCACAGGGAACACTGAAGCTTTCTTT.